This paragraph reports one TCR beta chain. Its antigen is currently unknown. The data stem from a study of T cells in Graves' hyperthyroidism and ophthalmopathy. The wider study: Sampling of peripheral blood happened at initial diagnosis, prior to any treatment.

Germline values: CDR1 DFQATT, CDR2 SNEGSKA (reference sequence). V lost 2 bases, J lost 3 bases, and 9 bases stayed unmatched. The CDR3 length is 16 residues. Amplification yielded TCR beta CDR3 regions, with RNA transcripts as the source. First-round RT-PCR with HTBI primers amplified the TCR CDR3 region. TCRdb passed the multiplex PCR reads through MiXCR, listing each CDR3 protein once. This sample yields roughly 640,000 distinct CDR3 sequences, of which approximately 15% are seen a single time; around 3.5% belongs to the top ten. Study-wide findings and caveats: Expanded thyroid clonotypes (above 0.001) were mostly also found in blood. From stable hyperthyroidism, ophthalmopathy was separated by a 13 V-J model.

Patients showing uncontrolled infection, other autoimmune disease, pregnancy or lactation were ineligible. The chain uses TRBV20-1 and TRBJ2-7; 11 bases agree with TRBD1. This clonotype was obtained from a middle-aged woman with Graves' ophthalmopathy. The sample comprised blood. The CDR3, as DNA: TGCAGTGCTAGATTTAGGACAGGGGGCATTCTCTACGAGCAGTACTTC. It specifies CSARFRTGGILYEQYF.